One sample yielded the 11 T cell receptor beta chains listed below, sequenced in a study of blood T cells in healthy people across ages (dated by TCRdb to about 2015). Receptor libraries were prepared by 5' RACE. Sequencing was carried out with an Illumina HiSeq 2500. A second PCR of 7 to 11 cycles was run with a J-beta primer mix and a sample-barcoded 5' primer. Starting from the raw public reads, TCRdb applied fastp trimming at Q25, assembled clones with MiXCR and retained in-frame beta chains. Every distinct CDR3 protein forms one entry, paired with its most common genes and DNA. In all, the sample holds roughly 900,000 distinct CDR3 sequences, and roughly 43% of those were seen once. The ten largest make up roughly 13% of the sample. Sequencing used blood. These receptor sequences come from a man between 25 and 39 years old in good health.

V usage is TRBV6-4 and J usage is TRBJ1-1; no clear D gene. The CDR3 loop spans 13 amino acids. V lost 0 bases and J 5 bases, leaving 7 bases between the germline ends. Germline V CDR1 and CDR2: MRHNA, SNTAGT. CDR3 amino acids: CASSDSSWTEAFF. CDR3 coding DNA: TGTGCCAGCAGTGACTCTAGTTGGACTGAAGCTTTCTTT.

The genes are TRBV9 and TRBJ2-7; possible D gene TRBD1, 5 bases. The CDR3 covers 13 residues. Germline V gives CDR1 SGDLS, CDR2 YYNGEE. Trimming stripped 0 bases from V and 3 bases from J, with 7 bases between. The CDR3 region is CASSVDDSYEQYF. The CDR3, as DNA: TGTGCCAGCAGCGTAGATGACAGCTACGAGCAGTACTTC.

The genes are TRBV2 and TRBJ1-2; D may be TRBD1 (6 bases). The length of the CDR3 is 15 residues. The V end lost 3 bases, the J end lost 12 bases, and 23 bases lay between the germline ends. CDR1 and CDR2 (germline): SNHLY, FYNNEI. CDR3 DNA: TGTGCCAGCAGTGAGGGGCAGGGGCCCTTATGGGTGGACACCTTC. Residues: CASSEGQGPLWVDTF.

The V and J genes are TRBV20-1 and TRBJ2-1; either TRBD1 or TRBD2 may fit D (6 bases each). The end of the DNA fits TRBJ2-7 better, so the J call may be wrong. The CDR3 totals 14 residues. Germline-derived CDR1 and CDR2 are DFQATT and SNEGSKA (reference sequence). The CDR3 is CSAEGEISYNEQYF. The DNA for the CDR3 is TGCAGTGCGGAGGGGGAGATTTCCTACAATGAGCAGTACTTC.

V is TRBV5-1 and J is TRBJ1-2; 10 bases are shared with TRBD1. CDR1 is SGHRS and CDR2 is YFSETQ in the germline V gene. This CDR3 is built from 17 residues. The V and J ends lost 4 bases and 7 bases, in that order; junction bases with no gene match: 16. The CDR3 spells CASSPGQGLERARGYTF. CDR3 bases: TGCGCCAGCAGCCCGGGACAGGGGCTGGAACGCGCGCGTGGCTACACCTTC.

This clonotype was detected once. This chain links TRBV4-3 with TRBJ2-3; 8 positions agree with TRBD2. V trimming: 0 bases; J trimming: 4 bases; junction bases outside the gene matches: 9. CDR1 is LGHNA, CDR2 YSLEER, per germline. There are 17 residues in the CDR3. The CDR3 reads CASSQEASSGEADTQYF. The CDR3 region has the DNA TGCGCCAGCAGCCAAGAGGCCAGTAGCGGGGAGGCAGATACGCAGTATTTT.

The genes are TRBV3-1 and TRBJ2-2; a weak D match, TRBD1 (6 bases). CDR3 size: 17 residues. The V gene lost 2 bases and the J gene lost 6 bases, with 19 bases spanning the gap. Germline V gene lookup returns CDR1 LGHDT and CDR2 YNNKEL (reference sequence). CDR3 amino acids: CASSQQFAGAQAGELFF. CDR3 nucleotide sequence: TGTGCCAGCAGCCAACAATTTGCAGGGGCACAGGCCGGGGAGCTGTTTTTT.

This rearrangement joins TRBV28 to TRBJ2-2; a possible D gene is TRBD2 (7 bases). Germline V CDR1 and CDR2: MDHEN, SYDVKM. The CDR3 is 16 residues long. The V end lost 6 bases, the J end lost 3 bases, and 17 bases lay between the germline ends. This CDR3 reads CASSPGAGVYTGELFF. The CDR3 DNA reads TGTGCCAGCAGCCCAGGGGCGGGGGTCTACACCGGGGAGCTGTTTTTT.

CDR3 protein: CASSQEGTGGSFYNEQFF. CDR3 coding DNA: TGCGCCAGCAGCCAAGAGGGGACAGGGGGCTCCTTCTACAATGAGCAGTTCTTC. The genes are TRBV4-1 and TRBJ2-1, with 12 bases identical to TRBD1. This CDR3 spans 18 amino acids. CDR1 is MGHRA and CDR2 is YSYEKL in the germline V gene. The ends lost 0 bases at V and 3 bases at J; junction bases unmatched: 6.

The rearrangement uses TRBV6-2 or TRBV6-3 and TRBJ2-1; D not resolved. Germline loops: CDR1 MNHEY, CDR2 SVGEGT. V gave up 10 bases and J gave up 6 bases, with 16 bases separating them. The CDR3 loop spans 13 amino acids. The CDR3 loop is CANTPGPCNEQFF. DNA for the CDR3: TGTGCCAACACACCCGGACCCTGCAATGAGCAGTTCTTC.

This clonotype was seen a handful of times. The chain has TRBV20-1 and TRBJ1-2, with TRBD1 identical over 9 bases. From germline, CDR1 is DFQATT and CDR2 SNEGSKA (reference sequence). CDR3 length equals 12 residues. Trimming cost V 1 base and J 11 bases; bases outside gene matches: 5. CDR3 sequence (DNA): TGCAGTGCTAGAGTTTGGGACAGGGAATACACCTTC. It translates to CSARVWDREYTF.